Listed below are T cell receptor beta chains from one sample, sequenced in a study of blood T cell repertoires in COVID-19. Clones were read by immunoSEQ multiplex PCR, and TCRdb kept only the in-frame ones, dropping some. The sample holds 200,000 to 250,000 clones, 88% seen once. What was sequenced was PBMCs or T cells enriched from blood (not recorded which). Receptors were obtained from a young woman who had recovered from COVID-19. The CDR3 runs from the conserved cysteine through the conserved F or W. Each record gives: clone size, D gene, J gene, V gene, CDR3 DNA, CDR3 protein. The D gene is left open where the match is weak. The size of a clone is reported for some rows only, either as once, few or many, or as a class for expanded clones.

size: .
D: .
J: TRBJ1-6
V: TRBV5-4
DNA: TGTGCCAGCAGCTTGGATCCTGGGCGGGGTAATTCACCCCTCCACTTT
CDR3: CASSLDPGRGNSPLHF

size: .
D: TRBD1
J: TRBJ2-7
V: TRBV12-3/TRBV12-4
DNA: TGTGCCAGCAGTTACCTACAGGGGGGCGAGCAGTACTTC
CDR3: CASSYLQGGEQYF

size: .
D: TRBD2
J: TRBJ2-1
V: TRBV18
DNA: TGTGCCAGCTCCCTGGGACTAACCTCCTACAATGAGCAGTTCTTC
CDR3: CASSLGLTSYNEQFF

size: .
D: TRBD2
J: TRBJ2-1
V: TRBV7-2
DNA: TGTGCCAGCAGCCAAGCGGGGGGCTCCTACAATGAGCAGTTCTTC
CDR3: CASSQAGGSYNEQFF

size: .
D: TRBD2
J: TRBJ2-5
V: TRBV14
DNA: TGTGCCAGCAGCCTTAGCGGGGGAGAGACCCAGTACTTC
CDR3: CASSLSGGETQYF

size: .
D: .
J: TRBJ1-6
V: TRBV9
DNA: TGTGCCAGCAGCGTAGGGGCTTCACCCCTCCACTTT
CDR3: CASSVGASPLHF

size: few
D: .
J: TRBJ1-1
V: TRBV7-2
DNA: TGTGCCAGCAGCTTAAGCGGGCACTACACTGAAGCTTTCTTT
CDR3: CASSLSGHYTEAFF

size: .
D: .
J: TRBJ2-2
V: TRBV7-3
DNA: TGTGCCAGCAGCTTAGGGGCAAACACCGGGGAGCTGTTTTTT
CDR3: CASSLGANTGELFF

size: .
D: .
J: TRBJ1-6
V: TRBV6-5
DNA: TGTGCCAGCTCCAGGAATAATTCACCCCTCCACTTT
CDR3: CASSRNNSPLHF

size: .
D: .
J: TRBJ1-1
V: TRBV12-1
DNA: TGTGCCAGCAGCGCCAGCAGGGACACGAACACTGAAGCTTTCTTT
CDR3: CASSASRDTNTEAFF

size: .
D: TRBD1
J: TRBJ2-7
V: TRBV19
DNA: TGTGCCAGTAGTATGCGGGACAGGGTCTACGAGCAGTACTTC
CDR3: CASSMRDRVYEQYF

size: .
D: .
J: TRBJ1-4
V: TRBV6-1
DNA: TGTGCCAGCAGTGCCCAGGTCCGTCTGGGTCTCTCCGAAAAACTGTTTTTT
CDR3: CASSAQVRLGLSEKLFF

size: .
D: .
J: TRBJ1-4
V: TRBV4-3
DNA: TGCGCCAGCAGCCTTCGACAGACTAATGAAAAACTGTTTTTT
CDR3: CASSLRQTNEKLFF

size: .
D: .
J: TRBJ1-3
V: TRBV7-3
DNA: TGTGCCAGCAGCCTCCTAACAGGGCCTGGAAACACCATATATTTT
CDR3: CASSLLTGPGNTIYF